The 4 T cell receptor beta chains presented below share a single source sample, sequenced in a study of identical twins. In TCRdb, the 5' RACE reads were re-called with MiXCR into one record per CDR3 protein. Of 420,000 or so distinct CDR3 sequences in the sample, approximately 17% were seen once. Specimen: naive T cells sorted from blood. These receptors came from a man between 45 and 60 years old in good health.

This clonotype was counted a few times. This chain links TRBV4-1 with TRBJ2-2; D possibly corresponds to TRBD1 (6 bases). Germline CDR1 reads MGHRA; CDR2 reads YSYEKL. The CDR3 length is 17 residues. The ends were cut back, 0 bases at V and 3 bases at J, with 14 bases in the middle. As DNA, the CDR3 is TGCGCCAGCAGCCAAGAAAGAAGGCAGGGGCACACCGGGGAGCTGTTTTTT. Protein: CASSQERRQGHTGELFF.

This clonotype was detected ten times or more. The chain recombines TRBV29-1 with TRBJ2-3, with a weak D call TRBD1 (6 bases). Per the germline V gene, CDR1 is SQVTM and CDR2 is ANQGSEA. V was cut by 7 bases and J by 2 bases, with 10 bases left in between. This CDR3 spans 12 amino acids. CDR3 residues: CSAGQNTDTQYF. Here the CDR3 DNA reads TGCAGCGCCGGACAGAACACAGATACGCAGTATTTT.

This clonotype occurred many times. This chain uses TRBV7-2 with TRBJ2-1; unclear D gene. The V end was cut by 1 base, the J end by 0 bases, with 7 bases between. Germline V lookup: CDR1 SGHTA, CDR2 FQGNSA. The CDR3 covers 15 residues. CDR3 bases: TGTGCCAGCAGCTTAGGCCCACCCTCCTACAATGAGCAGTTCTTC. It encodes CASSLGPPSYNEQFF.

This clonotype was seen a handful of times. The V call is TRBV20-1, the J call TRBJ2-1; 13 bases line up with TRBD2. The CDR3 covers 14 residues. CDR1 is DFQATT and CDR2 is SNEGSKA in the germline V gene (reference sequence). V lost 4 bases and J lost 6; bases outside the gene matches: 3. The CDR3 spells CSATTSGRANEQFF. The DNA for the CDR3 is TGCAGTGCTACCACTAGCGGGAGGGCCAATGAGCAGTTCTTC.